This T cell receptor beta chain was captured in a study of graft-versus-host responses after intestinal transplantation. About the study: Grafts were multivisceral, liver-intestinal, or isolated intestinal. Recipients uniformly received anti-thymocyte globulin induction, followed by tacrolimus and steroids for about 3 years.

Study-wide findings and caveats: Some GvH clones appeared in ileal mucosa or blood before recipient bone marrow. HvG clone declines early post-transplant were associated with peak circulating GvH levels.

TCRdb keeps only in-frame clones here, not all; method: immunoSEQ multiplex PCR. The data hold some 80,000 clones, with less than 95% observed a single time. Concerning this clone: Its antigen is unidentified.

Trimming removed 3 bases at V and 3 bases at J, with 12 bases between. Germline V gene data show CDR1 as SGDLS and CDR2 as YYNGEE. The length of the CDR3 is 14 residues. Here the sequenced sample was unstimulated CD8+ T cells sorted from spleen or lymph node cells, taken before transplant. The rearrangement joins TRBV9 to TRBJ1-1; no definite D call. This receptor was obtained from a human donor who was the organ donor for an intestinal transplant. This CDR3 reads CASSEVHRDTEAFF. The CDR3 DNA reads as TGTGCCAGCAGCGAGGTTCACCGGGACACTGAAGCTTTCTTT.